A single T cell receptor beta chain is shown here with its context. No antigen is known for it. Individual cDNA molecules (in the library) carried attached unique molecular identifiers. A single record per CDR3 protein comes from TCRdb applying MiXCR to the RACE reads. This table holds around 190,000 distinct CDR3 sequences, under 25% found once. Germline V lookup: CDR1 MNHEY, CDR2 SVGAGI. V shed 6 bases and J 7 bases; nucleotides not matched to a gene: 13. The CDR3 runs to 15 residues. The sample is drawn from a study of human T cells and chemical hapten exposure. Regarding the study as a whole: No alteration of TCRs above 1 in 1000 frequency was seen with DPC sensitization.

This sample's time point: patch test 1, 2 weeks after DPC sensitization. Treatment indicated: therapeutic diphenylcyclopropenone sensitization with weekly scalp DPC. This chain links TRBV6-5 with TRBJ1-1; 8 positions agree with TRBD1. The specimen was whole blood, collected in connection with sensitization to the hapten diphenylcyclopropenone (DPC). The sequence was collected from a woman aged 45-65 years with alopecia areata. Some clones in this sample may be carry-over from other donors' samples. CDR3 in amino acids: CASSRALGTGGEAFF. CDR3 sequence (DNA): TGTGCCAGCAGCCGAGCCTTGGGAACAGGGGGTGAAGCTTTCTTT.